The rows below give T cell receptor beta chains drawn from one sample of a study of T cell changes during pregnancy in multiple sclerosis. Sequencing used immunoSEQ multiplex PCR; TCRdb keeps in-frame clones, though not all of them. The profile covers some 57,000 clones, with over 80% appearing a single time and 0.89% taken by the ten largest. Specimen: peripheral blood, collected in the first trimester of pregnancy. These receptors originate from a female donor in good health, enrolled as a control in a pregnancy study. Both conserved end residues are part of each CDR3. The D gene is left open where the match is weak. Size tells how often a clone was seen (once, few, many) or the class of an expanded clone, and some rows leave it out.

CDR3nt: TGCGCCAGCAGTCAATCGCAGGGAATGGAGACCCAGTACTTC
CDR3aa: CASSQSQGMETQYF
j_gene: TRBJ2-5
v_gene: TRBV23-1
abundance: -
d_gene: -

CDR3nt: TGTGCCAGCAGCTTTAGCGGGCTTTCCCAAGAGACCCAGTACTTC
CDR3aa: CASSFSGLSQETQYF
j_gene: TRBJ2-5
v_gene: TRBV7-2
abundance: -
d_gene: TRBD2

CDR3nt: TGCAGCGTGACACTAGCGGGGGTCTACGAGCAGTACTTC
CDR3aa: CSVTLAGVYEQYF
j_gene: TRBJ2-7
v_gene: TRBV29-1
abundance: -
d_gene: TRBD2

CDR3nt: TGTGCCAGCAGCGTTGAGAGTTTAGAGACCCAGTACTTC
CDR3aa: CASSVESLETQYF
j_gene: TRBJ2-5
v_gene: TRBV9
abundance: -
d_gene: -

CDR3nt: TGTGCCAGCAGCTACCTAGACACGTCTCCTGGGGAGGGCTACACCTTC
CDR3aa: CASSYLDTSPGEGYTF
j_gene: TRBJ1-2
v_gene: TRBV5-6
abundance: -
d_gene: -

CDR3nt: TGTGCCAGCAGTTCCTGGGACACGATCAATGAGCAGTTCTTC
CDR3aa: CASSSWDTINEQFF
j_gene: TRBJ2-1
v_gene: TRBV6-5
abundance: once
d_gene: -

CDR3nt: TGTGCCAGCTCACCACCGCGCTTCCCTAGCGGGAAGAACGCAAGCTCCTACAATGAGCAGTTCTTC
CDR3aa: CASSPPRFPSGKNASSYNEQFF
j_gene: TRBJ2-1
v_gene: TRBV18
abundance: -
d_gene: TRBD2

CDR3nt: TGTGCCAGTAGTTACACTAGCAATCAGCCCCAGCATTTT
CDR3aa: CASSYTSNQPQHF
j_gene: TRBJ1-5
v_gene: TRBV19
abundance: -
d_gene: -

CDR3nt: TGTGCCAGCAGCTTGGAAGGAGCGCGAGAGACCCAGTACTTC
CDR3aa: CASSLEGARETQYF
j_gene: TRBJ2-5
v_gene: TRBV5-5
abundance: -
d_gene: -

CDR3nt: TGTGCCAGCAGCCAAGTCATCTACGAGCAGTACTTC
CDR3aa: CASSQVIYEQYF
j_gene: TRBJ2-7
v_gene: TRBV14
abundance: -
d_gene: -

CDR3nt: TGTGCCAGCAGCTTTGGGGAGGGGGGGTCAGTCGATACGCAGTATTTT
CDR3aa: CASSFGEGGSVDTQYF
j_gene: TRBJ2-3
v_gene: TRBV5-5
abundance: -
d_gene: -

CDR3nt: TGTGCCAGCAGTGAATCTGGGCGGGGACAGTACCAAGAGACCCAGTACTTC
CDR3aa: CASSESGRGQYQETQYF
j_gene: TRBJ2-5
v_gene: TRBV25-1
abundance: -
d_gene: -

CDR3nt: TGTGCCAGCAGCCACCCGCAGGGTCAGCCCCAGCATTTT
CDR3aa: CASSHPQGQPQHF
j_gene: TRBJ1-5
v_gene: TRBV7-2
abundance: -
d_gene: -

CDR3nt: TGTGCCAGCAGCTTATATAGGGGCCCGCAAGAGACCCAGTACTTC
CDR3aa: CASSLYRGPQETQYF
j_gene: TRBJ2-5
v_gene: TRBV11-1
abundance: -
d_gene: -

CDR3nt: TGTGCCAGCAGCCGAAGCGGGGGGGCCCCTGAGCAGTTCTTC
CDR3aa: CASSRSGGAPEQFF
j_gene: TRBJ2-1
v_gene: TRBV7-9
abundance: -
d_gene: TRBD2

CDR3nt: TGTGCCAGCAGTGTACGACAGGGGAATCAGCCCCAGCATTTT
CDR3aa: CASSVRQGNQPQHF
j_gene: TRBJ1-5
v_gene: TRBV6-1
abundance: -
d_gene: TRBD1

CDR3nt: TGTGCCAGCAGCTTGGCCGGGACAGCTGAAGCTTTCTTT
CDR3aa: CASSLAGTAEAFF
j_gene: TRBJ1-1
v_gene: TRBV5-4
abundance: -
d_gene: TRBD1

CDR3nt: TGCGCCAGCAGCCGGGACAGGGGGCCGGATCAGCCCCAGCATTTT
CDR3aa: CASSRDRGPDQPQHF
j_gene: TRBJ1-5
v_gene: TRBV5-1
abundance: -
d_gene: TRBD1

CDR3nt: TGCGCCAGCAGCCAATATACGGACAGGAACACTGAAGCTTTCTTT
CDR3aa: CASSQYTDRNTEAFF
j_gene: TRBJ1-1
v_gene: TRBV4-1
abundance: -
d_gene: -

CDR3nt: TGTGCCAGCAGCTTTGACGGGAAACCTTATGGCTACACCTTC
CDR3aa: CASSFDGKPYGYTF
j_gene: TRBJ1-2
v_gene: TRBV11-2
abundance: -
d_gene: -

CDR3nt: TGTGCCAGCAGACGAACCAGCGGGGGAGACAATGAGCAGTTCTTC
CDR3aa: CASRRTSGGDNEQFF
j_gene: TRBJ2-1
v_gene: TRBV27
abundance: -
d_gene: TRBD2

CDR3nt: TGCGCCAGCAGCCCCCCCCGGGGATCACCCCTCCACTTT
CDR3aa: CASSPPRGSPLHF
j_gene: TRBJ1-6
v_gene: TRBV5-1
abundance: few
d_gene: -

CDR3nt: TGTGCCAGCAGCTCGCAGCAAGGGGGTGGGGAGACCCAGTACTTC
CDR3aa: CASSSQQGGGETQYF
j_gene: TRBJ2-5
v_gene: TRBV4-2
abundance: -
d_gene: -

CDR3nt: TGTGCCAGCAGCCCCGACAGGGGGGCTAACTATGGCTACACCTTC
CDR3aa: CASSPDRGANYGYTF
j_gene: TRBJ1-2
v_gene: TRBV5-6
abundance: -
d_gene: TRBD1

CDR3nt: TGTGCCAGCAGCTCAGGGACAGGTGGTCAGCCCCAGCATTTT
CDR3aa: CASSSGTGGQPQHF
j_gene: TRBJ1-5
v_gene: TRBV7-2
abundance: -
d_gene: TRBD1

CDR3nt: TGTGCCAGCAGGCGTACAGGGCCTGCAACTAATGAAAAACTGTTTTTT
CDR3aa: CASRRTGPATNEKLFF
j_gene: TRBJ1-4
v_gene: TRBV25-1
abundance: -
d_gene: -

CDR3nt: TGTGCCAGCAGCTTGGAGAGGTATTTGGCCACTGAAGCTTTCTTT
CDR3aa: CASSLERYLATEAFF
j_gene: TRBJ1-1
v_gene: TRBV5-5
abundance: -
d_gene: -

CDR3nt: TGTGCCAGCAGTGAAGGCGTATTGATCGCCAATGAGCAGTTCTTC
CDR3aa: CASSEGVLIANEQFF
j_gene: TRBJ2-1
v_gene: TRBV6-1
abundance: once
d_gene: -

CDR3nt: TGTGCCAGCAGCGCCGTAGCGGGGGCGCGAGGGGAGACCCAGTACTTC
CDR3aa: CASSAVAGARGETQYF
j_gene: TRBJ2-5
v_gene: TRBV7-2
abundance: once
d_gene: TRBD2

CDR3nt: TGTGCCAGCAGCGTGAACCGGGTCCCCGGGACTGGGGCCAACGTCCTGACTTTC
CDR3aa: CASSVNRVPGTGANVLTF
j_gene: TRBJ2-6
v_gene: TRBV9
abundance: -
d_gene: -

CDR3nt: TGTGCCAGCAGTTACTCAGGGGGCTCTAATGAAAAACTGTTTTTT
CDR3aa: CASSYSGGSNEKLFF
j_gene: TRBJ1-4
v_gene: TRBV6-6
abundance: -
d_gene: TRBD1

CDR3nt: TGTGCCAGCAGTTACTCAGTGGGACAGCTGAACACTGAAGCTTTCTTT
CDR3aa: CASSYSVGQLNTEAFF
j_gene: TRBJ1-1
v_gene: TRBV6-5
abundance: -
d_gene: TRBD1

CDR3nt: TGTGCCAGCAGCGAGGGAGTACAGGGGTTGGGCTACACCTTC
CDR3aa: CASSEGVQGLGYTF
j_gene: TRBJ1-2
v_gene: TRBV9
abundance: -
d_gene: TRBD1

CDR3nt: TGCGCCAGCAGCCGTACTCCCACAGATACGCAGTATTTT
CDR3aa: CASSRTPTDTQYF
j_gene: TRBJ2-3
v_gene: TRBV4-3
abundance: -
d_gene: -

CDR3nt: TGTGCCAGCCTTCGGGGAATTAACGCTGAAGCTTTCTTT
CDR3aa: CASLRGINAEAFF
j_gene: TRBJ1-1
v_gene: TRBV7-8
abundance: -
d_gene: -

CDR3nt: TGTGCCAGCAGCGGCCGCCAGGCCAACACAGATACGCAGTATTTT
CDR3aa: CASSGRQANTDTQYF
j_gene: TRBJ2-3
v_gene: TRBV9
abundance: -
d_gene: -

CDR3nt: TGTGCCAGCAGCATGGGACAGGGGGCCTATGAGCAGTTCTTC
CDR3aa: CASSMGQGAYEQFF
j_gene: TRBJ2-1
v_gene: TRBV9
abundance: -
d_gene: TRBD1

CDR3nt: TGTGCCAGCAGTGAGCGGGGGGGCACAGATACGCAGTATTTT
CDR3aa: CASSERGGTDTQYF
j_gene: TRBJ2-3
v_gene: TRBV6-4
abundance: few
d_gene: TRBD2

CDR3nt: TGTGCCAGCTCCATTGGACAGGGTGGATTGGCAGATACGCAGTATTTT
CDR3aa: CASSIGQGGLADTQYF
j_gene: TRBJ2-3
v_gene: TRBV5-4
abundance: -
d_gene: TRBD1

CDR3nt: TGTGCCTGGAGTCCACAGATTCGTTATAATTCACCCCTCCACTTT
CDR3aa: CAWSPQIRYNSPLHF
j_gene: TRBJ1-6
v_gene: TRBV30
abundance: -
d_gene: -

CDR3nt: TGTGCCAGCACCGACCGGGTAAGCAATCAGCCCCAGCATTTT
CDR3aa: CASTDRVSNQPQHF
j_gene: TRBJ1-5
v_gene: TRBV2
abundance: -
d_gene: -

CDR3nt: TGTGCTAGTGGTTTGGTACCGGCAGGGCGGTACAATGAGCAGTTCTTC
CDR3aa: CASGLVPAGRYNEQFF
j_gene: TRBJ2-1
v_gene: TRBV12-5
abundance: -
d_gene: -

CDR3nt: TGTGCCAGCAGTTCCCCGACAGGGCGCACTGAAGCTTTCTTT
CDR3aa: CASSSPTGRTEAFF
j_gene: TRBJ1-1
v_gene: TRBV6-5
abundance: -
d_gene: TRBD1

CDR3nt: TGTGCCAGCAGCCTAGCGGGGGGGCGAAATGAGCAGTTCTTC
CDR3aa: CASSLAGGRNEQFF
j_gene: TRBJ2-1
v_gene: TRBV9
abundance: -
d_gene: TRBD2

CDR3nt: TGTGCCAGCAGCGTAGCCTCCGGGGATACGCAGTATTTT
CDR3aa: CASSVASGDTQYF
j_gene: TRBJ2-3
v_gene: TRBV9
abundance: -
d_gene: -

CDR3nt: TGTGCCAGCAGCCGTGGACAGGAAGGGTTCACTGAAGCTTTCTTT
CDR3aa: CASSRGQEGFTEAFF
j_gene: TRBJ1-1
v_gene: TRBV13
abundance: -
d_gene: TRBD1

CDR3nt: TGTGCCAGCATTTCGGCGGGGAGCTCCTACAATGAGCAGTTCTTC
CDR3aa: CASISAGSSYNEQFF
j_gene: TRBJ2-1
v_gene: TRBV6-5
abundance: -
d_gene: -

CDR3nt: TGTGCCACCAGCAGGGCGGATAACTATGGCTACACCTTC
CDR3aa: CATSRADNYGYTF
j_gene: TRBJ1-2
v_gene: TRBV15
abundance: -
d_gene: -

CDR3nt: TGTGCCTGGACTCTTGGAGTTGGTCGGGATTCACCCCTCCACTTT
CDR3aa: CAWTLGVGRDSPLHF
j_gene: TRBJ1-6
v_gene: TRBV30
abundance: once
d_gene: -

CDR3nt: TGTGCCAGCAGCCTGACCGGGGGGGGGCGGGAGACCCAGTACTTC
CDR3aa: CASSLTGGGRETQYF
j_gene: TRBJ2-5
v_gene: TRBV11-2
abundance: -
d_gene: TRBD2

CDR3nt: TGTGCCAGTAGTACACCCGGGACAGGGGGCGAGGAGCAGTACTTC
CDR3aa: CASSTPGTGGEEQYF
j_gene: TRBJ2-7
v_gene: TRBV19
abundance: -
d_gene: TRBD1

CDR3nt: TGTGCCAGCAGTGCACTAGAAGAGACCCAGTACTTC
CDR3aa: CASSALEETQYF
j_gene: TRBJ2-5
v_gene: TRBV2
abundance: -
d_gene: -

CDR3nt: TGCGCCAGCAGCCAGTTAGGCGGGGGAGCCACAGATACGCAGTATTTT
CDR3aa: CASSQLGGGATDTQYF
j_gene: TRBJ2-3
v_gene: TRBV4-1
abundance: once
d_gene: TRBD2

CDR3nt: TGCAGCGGCAGACAGGGGGCTACGAACACTGAAGCTTTCTTT
CDR3aa: CSGRQGATNTEAFF
j_gene: TRBJ1-1
v_gene: TRBV29-1
abundance: -
d_gene: TRBD1

CDR3nt: TGCGCCAGCATTACAAATGCGGGTGTGGACAGCCCAGAAGCTTTCTTT
CDR3aa: CASITNAGVDSPEAFF
j_gene: TRBJ1-1
v_gene: TRBV23-1
abundance: few
d_gene: -